Below are 5 T cell receptor beta chains sequenced from a single sample in a study of tumor-infiltrating lymphocytes in localized non-small cell lung cancer. Only in-frame clones appear in the TCRdb table, and some are missing; sequencing was by immunoSEQ multiplex PCR. The data contain about 6,400 clones, roughly 74% of them singletons. What was sequenced was lung tumor tissue. The receptors here all came from a human donor with non-small cell lung cancer.

The chain links TRBV15 to TRBJ2-7; no firm D call. The CDR3 consists of 15 residues. Germline-derived CDR1 and CDR2 are LNHNV and YYDKDF (reference sequence). The V gene lost 1 base and the J gene lost 5 bases, with 15 bases spanning the gap. CDR3 protein: CATSRVQNNPDEQYF. The CDR3, as DNA: TGTGCCACCAGCAGAGTGCAGAACAACCCCGACGAGCAGTACTTC. The variable domain in full, completed from reference TRBV15 and TRBJ2-7, reads DAMVIQNPRYQVTQFGKPVTLSCSQTLNHNVMYWYQQKSSQAPKLLFHYYDKDFNNEADTPDNFQSRRPNTSFCFLDIRSPGLGDTAMYLCATSRVQNNPDEQYFGPGTRLTVT.

The chain is built from TRBV29-1 and TRBJ1-2; 8 bases match TRBD1. V lost 4 bases and J lost 4; bases outside the gene matches: 8. Germline CDR1 SQVTM, CDR2 ANQGSEA. This CDR3 is 14 amino acids long. CDR3 DNA sequence: TGCAGCGTTGCCGCCAGGGGGCTCCGCTATGGCTACACCTTC. It codes for CSVAARGLRYGYTF.

The V call is TRBV13, the J call TRBJ1-1; the D gene is possibly TRBD1 (5 bases). Germline CDR1 and CDR2: PRHDT and FYEKMQ (reference sequence). Deletions cut 5 bases from V and 0 bases from J, with 10 bases between. The CDR3 has 14 residues. The DNA for the CDR3 is TGTGCCAGCAGCCAGGGACGGATGAACACTGAAGCTTTCTTT. Its translation: CASSQGRMNTEAFF. Full variable domain (missing parts from reference TRBV13 and TRBJ1-1): AAGVIQSPRHLIKEKRETATLKCYPIPRHDTVYWYQQGPGQDPQFLISFYEKMQSDKGSIPDRFSAQQFSDYHSELNMSSLELGDSALYFCASSQGRMNTEAFFGQGTRLTVV.

This clone was observed a few times. This rearrangement joins TRBV1 to TRBJ2-2; the table's D call, TRBD2, has no DNA check behind it. TRBV1 is labeled a pseudogene. This CDR3 is built from 19 residues. The CDR3 DNA follows: TGCACCAGCAGACCACAGGAGGGCGGGACGGGGGAGGCAACCGGGGAGCTGTTTTTT. Its translation is CTSRPQEGGTGEATGELFF.

The chain recombines TRBV18 with TRBJ1-1; D uncertain. From germline, CDR1 is KGHSH and CDR2 LQKENI. V gave up 0 bases and J gave up 5 bases, with 10 bases separating them. The CDR3 length is 14 residues. The CDR3 sequence is CASSPPSSVTEAFF. The CDR3 DNA reads as TGTGCCAGCTCACCACCCTCCAGCGTAACTGAAGCTTTCTTT. The variable domain in full, with the rest retrieved from reference TRBV18 and TRBJ1-1, is NAGVMQNPRHLVRRRGQEARLRCSPMKGHSHVYWYRQLPEEGLKFMVYLQKENIIDESGMPKERFSAEFPKEGPSILRIQQVVRGDSAAYFCASSPPSSVTEAFFGQGTRLTVV.